This section outlines one T cell receptor (beta chain) sequence together with its context. Source study methods: The assay estimated nucleated cells by amplifying reference gene primers. The repertoire was sequenced with immunoSEQ multiplex PCR; TCRdb's copy has only in-frame clones and lacks some. V and J calls and clone size are copied from that table; D and trimming were computed from the DNA. The sample consists of tens of thousands of clones, 65% to 85% of them appearing once. The sample comes from a study of blood T cell repertoires in COVID-19. Whole-study context: COVID-19 samples collected from the United States, Italy and Spain covered acute and convalescent phases. PBMCs, B-cell-depleted T cells, or T cells provided the cDNA or gDNA that made up the material.

Per germline, CDR1 LNHDA and CDR2 SQIVND (reference sequence). This CDR3 is built from 15 residues. V lost 5 bases and J lost 5; bases outside the gene matches: 6. Sequenced input: peripheral blood. This chain connects TRBV19 to TRBJ2-5; TRBD1 matches at 12 bases. The origin of this receptor is a man older than 75 with active or convalescent COVID-19. CDR3 DNA: TGTGCCAGTAGTGTGGGACAGGGGGCGGGCGAGACCCAGTACTTC. This translates into CASSVGQGAGETQYF.